This entry features one T cell receptor (beta chain) sequence. The antigen this receptor binds is unknown. The sample holds no much larger clone one base away, and base qualities are not on file. Looking up the germline V gene (reference sequence) yields CDR1 SEHNR and CDR2 FQNEAQ. From its cysteine to its phenylalanine, the CDR3 spans 14 amino acids. Just the 42-base CDR3 DNA is kept, in frame starting at base 1. After removal of 2 bases from V and 8 bases from J, the junction retains 8 bases not matched to a gene. Each collaborating institution followed its own protocols to collect whole blood in K2EDTA tubes. For TCRbeta analysis, collaborators shipped samples as frozen whole blood, isolated PBMCs, or DNA extracted from either of those sample types. This record belongs to a study of blood T cell repertoires in COVID-19 (TCRdb year 2020). Concerning the study at large: Collaborator samples came from the United States, Italy and Spain and covered acute and convalescent phases of COVID-19. The sample metadata nearly always contained a de-identified subject ID, COVID-19 status, age in years and sex. The samples were drawn from the first 160 participants of the ongoing ImmuneRACE study and from 1,254 subjects provided by 6 global collaborators. The repertoires were released in a freely available public database meant as a resource for research on the immune response to SARS-CoV-2. The dataset comprised deeply sampled blood TCRbeta repertoires from subjects exposed to, actively infected with, or recovered from COVID-19. The material from the prospective study consisted of cDNA or gDNA derived from T cells, B-cell-depleted T cells, or PBMCs. Where available, HLA class I and class II types were taken from metadata supplied by the sample provider and were not determined by assay-based typing.

The immunoSEQ Assay, a bias-controlled multiplex PCR, was used to amplify TCRbeta CDR3 regions from genomic DNA. The study's own analysis went as follows. The number of nucleated cells in each sample was estimated by amplification of reference gene primers within the assay. To quantify the absolute abundance of each unique TCRbeta CDR3 rearrangement, sequence reads were collapsed and filtered. For each sample, productive Simpson clonality was calculated by taking the square root of Simpson's diversity index across productive rearrangements. In its TCRdb copy, this immuneACCESS table keeps in-frame sequences only and misses some clones. Where compared with another copy, unresolved V genes explain less than half of these, and the others have no known cause. For V, J and clone size, that table is used; D and trimming come from the DNA. This sample comprises roughly 330,000 clones, approximately 87% of them detected only once. The ten largest clones add up to approximately 4% of the sample.

Summary of the overall study and its limitations: The quantity of clinical and demographic metadata differed by source and by participant and was supplied without curation.

The sequenced material came from peripheral blood. The source is a woman aged 45-59 years with active or convalescent COVID-19. Here the chain combines TRBV7-9 and TRBJ2-7, and TRBD2 matches 8 of the central bases. The CDR3 has the sequence CASSLSMTGGQQYF. At the DNA level, the sequence is TGTGCCAGCAGCTTATCTATGACGGGGGGGCAGCAGTACTTC.